This TCR beta chain was profiled in a study of blood T cell repertoires in COVID-19. Trimming shortened V by 8 bases and J by 6 bases, and 15 bases separated the two germline ends. CDR1 is SNHLY and CDR2 is FYNNEI in the germline V gene. The CDR3 is 13 residues long. Only in-frame clones appear in the TCRdb table, and some are missing; sequencing was by immunoSEQ multiplex PCR. The repertoire includes around 100,000 clones, roughly 81% of them detected once, and about 3% sits in the top ten. The sample comprised peripheral blood. This chain connects TRBV2 to TRBJ2-3; D gene unclear. This receptor was taken from a man aged 40-55 years with acute or convalescent COVID-19. CDR3 region: CASPGRNSDTQYF. The CDR3 coding sequence is TGTGCCAGCCCCGGAAGGAACAGCGATACGCAGTATTTT.